Below are 24 T cell receptor beta chains sequenced from a single sample in a study of blood T cell repertoires in COVID-19. TCRdb's table, derived via immunoSEQ multiplex PCR, lists solely in-frame clones and lacks some. The data show more than 250,000 clones, about 91% seen once. Sequences were obtained from peripheral blood. These receptors all stem from a woman aged 25 to 45 with COVID-19, enrolled during active disease.

The chain combines TRBV4-1 with TRBJ2-5; D unclear. The CDR3 runs 18 residues. Trimming removed 1 base at V and 1 base at J, with 19 bases between. Looked up from germline, CDR1 is MGHRA and CDR2 is YSYEKL. CDR3 region: CASSQGPIPRYPQETQYF. For the CDR3, the DNA is TGCGCCAGCAGCCAAGGTCCCATTCCTAGGTATCCCCAAGAGACCCAGTACTTC.

This chain joins TRBV13 and TRBJ2-2, with 8 bases fitting TRBD2. Germline V gene lookup returns CDR1 PRHDT and CDR2 FYEKMQ (reference sequence). The CDR3 consists of 14 residues. With 10 bases clipped from V and 2 bases from J, the junction kept 6 bases outside the gene matches. This CDR3 reads CATRRGENTGELFF. CDR3 nucleotides: TGTGCCACCAGGCGGGGGGAAAACACCGGGGAGCTGTTTTTT. The complete variable domain, with remaining parts taken from reference TRBV13 and TRBJ2-2, reads AAGVIQSPRHLIKEKRETATLKCYPIPRHDTVYWYQQGPGQDPQFLISFYEKMQSDKGSIPDRFSAQQFSDYHSELNMSSLELGDSALYFCATRRGENTGELFFGEGSRLTVL.

The chain combines TRBV11-3 with TRBJ2-7, with D possibly being TRBD2 (5 bases). This CDR3 is 14 amino acids long. The germline V gene encodes CDR1 SGHNT and CDR2 YENEEA. V was cut by 5 bases and J by 6 bases, with 17 bases left in between. The CDR3 DNA follows: TGTGCCAGCAGCCCACCGAGAACTAGTGCCGAGCAGTACTTC. Encoded protein: CASSPPRTSAEQYF.

V is TRBV7-2 and J is TRBJ2-3; TRBD2 matches at 7 bases. Germline V CDR1 and CDR2: SGHTA, FQGNSA. The CDR3 runs to 16 residues. Germline trimming cut 5 bases from V and 4 bases from J; bases unmatched to any gene: 12. CDR3 nucleotides: TGTGCCAGCAGCATAAATAGCGGGCCAATTGCAGATACGCAGTATTTT. Its protein product is CASSINSGPIADTQYF.

CDR3 DNA: TGTGCCAGCAGTCCCTCGGGGGATTCACCCCTCCACTTT. Its translation: CASSPSGDSPLHF. The chain is built from TRBV6-5 and TRBJ1-6; tentative D call: TRBD1 (5 bases). From germline, CDR1 is MNHEY and CDR2 SVGAGI. The V gene lost 5 bases and the J gene lost 8 bases, with 10 bases spanning the gap. CDR3 size: 13 residues.

The V gene is TRBV11-2, the J gene TRBJ1-2, with D perhaps matching TRBD1 (6 bases). Between the trimmed V and J ends, which lost 4 bases and 2 bases, there was a span of 20 bases. Germline values: CDR1 SGHAT, CDR2 FQNNGV. There are 17 residues in the CDR3. In DNA form, the CDR3 reads TGTGCCAGCAGCTCCCCAGCCGGGAACAGGGTGAACTATGGCTACACCTTC. It codes for CASSSPAGNRVNYGYTF.

This sequence joins TRBV3-1 (or the pseudogene TRBV3-2) and TRBJ2-5; TRBD2 agrees at 7 bases. CDR1 and CDR2 (germline): LGHDT, YNNKEL (reference sequence). Trimming at V came to 4 bases and at J to 2 bases, leaving 7 bases not matched to a gene. This CDR3 has 15 amino acids. The CDR3 reads CASSPPVAGQETQYF. CDR3 nucleotide sequence: TGTGCCAGCAGCCCTCCGGTAGCGGGTCAAGAGACCCAGTACTTC.

The J gene is TRBJ1-6, the V gene TRBV7-6; D is perhaps TRBD1 (5 bases). This CDR3 region has 17 residues. Trimming pared 0 bases from V and 6 bases from J, leaving 15 bases between. Germline CDR1 reads SGHVS; CDR2 reads FNYEAQ. CDR3 sequence (DNA): TGTGCCAGCAGCTTAGCGGGAGGGGACCGGTCTAATTCACCCCTCCACTTT. Its protein product is CASSLAGGDRSNSPLHF.

V gene TRBV3-1 (or the pseudogene TRBV3-2) combines with J gene TRBJ1-1, with a weak D call TRBD1 (5 bases). There are 12 residues in the CDR3. Between the trimmed V and J ends, which lost 4 bases and 5 bases, there was a span of 8 bases. The germline gives CDR1 LGHDT, CDR2 YNNKEL (reference sequence). CDR3 sequence: CASSRGVTEAFF. CDR3 DNA: TGTGCCAGCAGCCGGGGGGTGACTGAAGCTTTCTTT.

This chain connects TRBV5-8 to TRBJ1-4; D is unresolved. The length of the CDR3 is 14 residues. Between the trimmed V and J ends, which lost 4 bases and 8 bases, there was a span of 15 bases. The germline gives CDR1 SGHTS, CDR2 YDEGEE. The DNA for the CDR3 is TGTGCCAGCAGCCGAGGTCGGGAAAGGGAAAAACTGTTTTTT. It specifies CASSRGREREKLFF.

V and J are TRBV7-9 and TRBJ1-4; D remains unclear. This CDR3 spans 16 amino acids. V was cut by 5 bases and J by 11 bases, with 24 bases left in between. CDR1 is SEHNR and CDR2 is FQNEAQ in the germline V gene (reference sequence). As DNA, the CDR3 is TGTGCCAGCAGCCCAGGAGGCTCCGGGCCTTCGAGGAAACTGTTTTTT. It yields the protein CASSPGGSGPSRKLFF.

The genes are TRBV3-1 (or the pseudogene TRBV3-2) and TRBJ1-6; D might be TRBD1 (6 bases). The CDR3 has 16 amino acids. Looked up from germline, CDR1 is LGHDT and CDR2 is YNNKEL (reference sequence). Between the trimmed V and J ends, which lost 2 bases and 7 bases, there was a span of 15 bases. The CDR3 protein is CASSQSSVRGNSPLHF. The CDR3 DNA is TGTGCCAGCAGCCAATCCTCCGTTAGGGGGAATTCACCCCTCCACTTT.

The chain carries TRBV5-6 and TRBJ2-7; 10 bases fit TRBD1. The CDR3 totals 17 residues. The V gene's germline CDR1 is SGHDT and CDR2 YYEEEE. V lost 4 bases, J lost 3 bases, and 13 bases stayed unmatched. The CDR3 sequence is CASSTPGQGIGGYEQYF. CDR3 in DNA: TGTGCCAGCAGCACACCGGGACAGGGGATAGGAGGCTACGAGCAGTACTTC. The whole variable domain, remainder taken from reference TRBV5-6 and TRBJ2-7, is DAGVTQSPTHLIKTRGQQVTLRCSPKSGHDTVSWYQQALGQGPQFIFQYYEEEERQRGNFPDRFSGHQFPNYSSELNVNALLLGDSALYLCASSTPGQGIGGYEQYFGPGTRLTVT.

This sequence joins TRBV12-3 or TRBV12-4 and TRBJ2-3, with D unclear. This CDR3 spans 13 amino acids. V was clipped by 6 bases and J by 2 bases, with 9 bases between them. CDR3: CASSDTNTDTQYF. The CDR3 bases are TGTGCCAGCAGCGACACAAACACAGATACGCAGTATTTT.

V and J are TRBV5-1 and TRBJ2-3; 11 bases align to TRBD2. Germline lookup yields CDR1 SGHRS and CDR2 YFSETQ. The CDR3 totals 18 residues. Unmatched junction bases numbered 11, after V lost 0 bases and J lost 5 bases. The CDR3 protein is CASSLAGVAGGPGDTQYF. The CDR3, as DNA: TGCGCCAGCAGCTTGGCCGGGGTAGCGGGGGGGCCAGGAGATACGCAGTATTTT.

This chain links TRBV5-5 with TRBJ1-2; possible D gene TRBD1, 5 bases. With 2 bases removed from V and 4 bases from J, the gap between germline ends came to 15 bases. Germline CDR1 and CDR2: SGHKS and YYEKEE (reference sequence). The CDR3 consists of 15 residues. Here the CDR3 DNA reads TGTGCCAGCAGCTTCCGAACGCGGGACTCCTATGGCTACACCTTC. Translating it yields CASSFRTRDSYGYTF.

V gene TRBV3-1 (or the pseudogene TRBV3-2) combines with J gene TRBJ2-5, with D perhaps matching TRBD1 (5 bases). The germline CDR1 and CDR2 sequences are LGHDT and YNNKEL (reference sequence). This CDR3 has 14 amino acids. V gave up 4 bases and J gave up 5 bases, with 14 bases separating them. The chain's CDR3 is CASSPDGWGETQYF. CDR3 coding DNA: TGTGCCAGCAGCCCTGATGGGTGGGGCGAGACCCAGTACTTC.

A single count supports this clone. The genes are TRBV5-4 and TRBJ1-1, with 7 bases fitting TRBD1. The CDR3 is made up of 14 amino acids. V shed 0 bases and J 4 bases; nucleotides not matched to a gene: 3. Germline V gene lookup returns CDR1 SGHNT and CDR2 YYREEE (reference sequence). The CDR3 coding sequence is TGTGCCAGCAGCTTGGAAGGGGGCGTCACTGAAGCTTTCTTT. This codes for CASSLEGGVTEAFF.

The chain uses TRBV4-3 and TRBJ2-1; possible D gene TRBD2, 5 bases. CDR1 and CDR2 (germline): LGHNA, YSLEER. Trimming stripped 2 bases from V and 2 bases from J, with 10 bases between. CDR3 length: 15 residues. In DNA form, the CDR3 reads TGCGCCAGCAGCCAACGGACTGATACCTACAATGAGCAGTTCTTC. This encodes CASSQRTDTYNEQFF.

About this clone: Other nucleotide sequences in the sample specify the same CDR3. The chain carries TRBV6-5 and TRBJ2-6; 8 bases match TRBD1. The J segment lost 4 bases and the V segment lost 6 bases, leaving 5 bases of the junction unmatched. CDR3 length: 15 residues. Germline V CDR1 and CDR2: MNHEY, SVGAGI. CDR3 sequence: CASRTGGSGANVLTF. In DNA form, the CDR3 reads TGTGCCAGCAGAACAGGGGGTTCCGGGGCCAACGTCCTGACTTTC.

This clone was detected only a few times. V and J are TRBV19 and TRBJ1-4; D might be TRBD1 (5 bases). Between the trimmed V and J ends, which lost 1 base and 4 bases, there was a span of 10 bases. The CDR3 has 15 amino acids. Germline CDR1 is LNHDA and CDR2 is SQIVND (reference sequence). CDR3 protein: CASSIGQGGNEKLFF. The CDR3 nucleotides are TGTGCCAGTAGTATAGGCCAGGGAGGTAATGAAAAACTGTTTTTT. The whole variable domain, filled in from reference TRBV19 and TRBJ1-4, reads DGGITQSPKYLFRKEGQNVTLSCEQNLNHDAMYWYRQDPGQGLRLIYYSQIVNDFQKGDIAEGYSVSREKKESFPLTVTSAQKNPTAFYLCASSIGQGGNEKLFFGSGTQLSVL.

The gene calls are TRBV9 and TRBJ2-1; the match to TRBD2 covers 11 bases. The V gene end was trimmed by 4 bases and the J gene end by 2 bases; junction bases not matched to a gene: 11. Germline loops: CDR1 SGDLS, CDR2 YYNGEE. The CDR3 contains 18 residues. CDR3 nucleotide sequence: TGTGCCAGCAGCCCTAGAGCCCTTAGCGGGGGGGCCTACAATGAGCAGTTCTTC. It codes for CASSPRALSGGAYNEQFF.

This clone showed up just a few times. V and J are TRBV7-2 and TRBJ1-1; 8 bases line up with TRBD1. The CDR3 sequence is 16 residues long. V trimming: 5 bases; J trimming: 4 bases; junction bases outside the gene matches: 12. Germline loops: CDR1 SGHTA, CDR2 FQGNSA. The CDR3 sequence is CASSTFPRGRITEAFF. The DNA of the CDR3 is TGTGCCAGCAGCACCTTCCCCAGGGGGCGAATCACTGAAGCTTTCTTT.

The V and J genes are TRBV30 and TRBJ1-2; D ambiguous. Germline V CDR1 and CDR2: GTSNPN, SVGIG (reference sequence). V gave up 4 bases and J gave up 8 bases, with 14 bases separating them. The length of the CDR3 is 12 residues. The CDR3 bases are TGTGCCTGGACCGGGAGCCCTAAGGGCTACACCTTC. It encodes CAWTGSPKGYTF. Supplemented by reference TRBV30 and TRBJ1-2, the full variable domain reads SQTIHQWPATLVQPVGSPLSLECTVEGTSNPNLYWYRQAAGRGLQLLFYSVGIGQISSEVPQNLSASRPQDRQFILSSKKLLLSDSGFYLCAWTGSPKGYTFGSGTRLTVV.